A single sample gave rise to the 4 T cell receptor beta chains below, sequenced in a study of blood T cell repertoires in COVID-19. Using immunoSEQ multiplex PCR, the repertoire was profiled, and TCRdb retains in-frame clones only, with some absent. The sample lists approximately 220,000 clones; over 85% were seen once. What was sequenced was PBMCs or T cells enriched from blood (not recorded which). Every receptor here comes from a woman aged 30 to 39 with acute COVID-19.

The rearrangement links TRBV5-1 to TRBJ2-1; 10 bases fit TRBD2. CDR1 and CDR2 (germline): SGHRS, YFSETQ. The CDR3 extends over 15 amino acids. The V and J ends lost 7 bases and 4 bases, in that order; junction bases with no gene match: 8. CDR3 loop: CASLDRTSGYNEQFF. The DNA for the CDR3 is TGCGCCAGCTTAGACCGGACTAGCGGATACAATGAGCAGTTCTTC.

A remark on this clone: Other DNA sequences in the same sample also yield this CDR3. V usage is TRBV5-1 and J usage is TRBJ1-1; D is undetermined. Trimming shortened V by 0 bases and J by 2 bases, and 8 bases separated the two germline ends. CDR3 length: 14 amino acids. Germline V gives CDR1 SGHRS, CDR2 YFSETQ. The CDR3: CASSLVAVNTEAFF. The CDR3 nucleotides are TGCGCCAGCAGCTTGGTCGCGGTTAACACTGAAGCTTTCTTT.

The genes are TRBV4-1 and TRBJ1-5; the D gene is possibly TRBD1 (5 bases). Germline lookup yields CDR1 MGHRA and CDR2 YSYEKL. Trimming took off 4 bases at V and 0 bases at J, with 13 bases between the two ends. The CDR3 runs to 16 residues. CDR3 amino acids: CASSPQRDDSNQPQHF. The DNA of the CDR3 is TGCGCCAGCAGCCCCCAGCGGGACGATAGCAATCAGCCCCAGCATTTT.

V and J are TRBV5-4 and TRBJ1-1; D is perhaps TRBD1 (6 bases). Germline V gives CDR1 SGHNT, CDR2 YYREEE (reference sequence). CDR3 length: 15 residues. V was shortened by 4 bases and J by 2 bases, with 15 bases between the two germline ends. The chain's CDR3 is CASSPSGTHNTEAFF. DNA of the CDR3: TGTGCCAGCAGCCCCTCCGGGACACACAACACTGAAGCTTTCTTT.